This TCR beta chain was observed in a study of post-analysis software for immune sequencing data (dated by TCRdb to between 2014 and 2016). About the full investigation: Relapsing-remitting, secondary progressive and progressive-relapsing multiple sclerosis were recorded as disease courses, and subtype annotation was lacking for some patients. Patient repertoires were compared against roughly 12 previously published healthy control repertoires from donors aged 6 to 25 years. A subset of samples was prepared in parallel using single-end sample barcoding, then pooled and co-amplified after Illumina adapter ligation. On the study overall, not on this receptor specifically: Patients showed significantly higher frequencies than controls for several TRBV segments, among them TRBV5-6, TRBV5-1 and TRBV20-1. Compared with controls, multiple sclerosis patients had significantly lower normalized Chao1 diversity, a finding suggesting substantial peripheral T-cell clonal expansion. The control group was slightly older than the multiple sclerosis patient group. Direct clustering with F measure revealed strong co-clustering of samples prepared in the same batch, which led to a batch-effect correction.

Library generation was performed with PCR. The listed sequencing device is Illumina HiSeq 2500. To reduce PCR and sequencing biases, unique molecular identifiers were built into the TCR beta cDNA libraries. Per 1 to 10 million input T cells, approximately 500,000 cDNA molecules were obtained, such that each molecule approximated one T cell. The same protocol used for the earlier healthy control dataset was applied to prepare and sequence the patient libraries. Within a given batch, samples were prepared together, multiplexed and sequenced on the same HiSeq lane. As for the original processing: MIGEC handled the raw barcoded reads, throwing out single-read molecular identifier groups before consensus assembly and CDR3 extraction. Clonotype tables were post-analysed with VDJtools, and diversity was normalized by down-sampling all datasets to the smallest sample size. In repertoire overlap clustering, CDR3 amino acid sequences, but not nucleotide sequences, were matched to correct batch-related cross-sample contamination. In TCRdb, the public reads were trimmed at Q25 with fastp and aligned with MiXCR, with productive beta chains retained. For every CDR3 protein sequence, its rows merge into one entry that carries the most common genes and DNA. The V and J calls here are based on TCRdb, not the publication. The sample has 820,000 or so distinct CDR3 sequences on record, approximately 50% of them singletons. The ten most abundant clones make up under 6% of the sample.

To demonstrate the VDJtools post-analysis software, TCR beta repertoires were profiled from the peripheral blood of 10 to 15 young patients with multiple sclerosis. Multiple sclerosis patients were children and adolescents aged roughly 6 to 16 years. The CDR3, from cysteine to phenylalanine, totals 18 residues. Of the read, only the CDR3 DNA is kept; its 54 bases are in frame from base 1. CDR1 SQVTM and CDR2 ANQGSEA are derived from the germline V gene. As for this clonotype: Its antigen has not been determined. One base away there is no much larger clone; base qualities are not given.

This clonotype was obtained from a girl aged 5-17 years with multiple sclerosis. The sequence joins TRBV29-1 to TRBJ2-4; 8 middle bases align to TRBD1. The J call may be mistaken, given a closer DNA end match to TRBJ2-7. Sequences were obtained from blood. The DNA reads as follows: TGCAGCGTTCTGGGTAATTGGCGAACACCGGGACAGGTCTACGAGCAGTACTTC. Its product reads: CSVLGNWRTPGQVYEQYF.